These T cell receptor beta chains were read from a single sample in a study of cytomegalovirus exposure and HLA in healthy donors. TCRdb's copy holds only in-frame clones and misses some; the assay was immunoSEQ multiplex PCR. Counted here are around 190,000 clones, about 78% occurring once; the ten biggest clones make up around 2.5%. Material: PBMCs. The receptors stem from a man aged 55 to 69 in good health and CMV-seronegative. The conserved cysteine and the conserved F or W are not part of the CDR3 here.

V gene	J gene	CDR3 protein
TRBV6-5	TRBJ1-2	ASSRDSYYGYT
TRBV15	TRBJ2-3	ATSREGVSDTQY
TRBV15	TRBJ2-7	ATSGGLAGESYEQY
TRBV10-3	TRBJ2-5	AISESTEETQY
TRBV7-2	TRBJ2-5	ASSLQYQETQY
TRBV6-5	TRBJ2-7	ASSSGSVRGREQY
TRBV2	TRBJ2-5	ASKGGLETQY
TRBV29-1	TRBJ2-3	SVRLAGITDTQY
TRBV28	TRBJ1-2	ASSFWTGRGYT
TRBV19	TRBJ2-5	ASSIETGLQETQY
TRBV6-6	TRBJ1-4	ASSYRGTGDEKLF
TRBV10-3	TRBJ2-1	AISESLSSGADNEQF
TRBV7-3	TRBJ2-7	ASSLMVVQGTYEQY
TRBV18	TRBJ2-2	ASSDRTGGTGELF
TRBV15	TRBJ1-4	ATSRDLANEKLF
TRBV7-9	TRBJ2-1	ASSLASTGGNEQF
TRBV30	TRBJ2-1	AWSGLAVYNEQF
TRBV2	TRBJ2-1	ASRFDRGNEQF
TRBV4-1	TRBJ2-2	ASSQGRGPNTGELF
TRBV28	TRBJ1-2	ASTRAVGGYT
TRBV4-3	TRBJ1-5	ASSRSDRGDQPQH
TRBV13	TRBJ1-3	ASSLGTLSGNTIY
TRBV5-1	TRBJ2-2	ASSLAQKNTGELF
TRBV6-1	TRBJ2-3	ASSELVGLAGTDTQY
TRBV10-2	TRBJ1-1	ASSTTGEAF
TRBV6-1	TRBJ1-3	ASRDRGGNTIY
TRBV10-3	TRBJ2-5	AISTGTGETQY
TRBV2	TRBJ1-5	ASSVDRGLGPQH
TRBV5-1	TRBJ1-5	ASSPNVGQPQH
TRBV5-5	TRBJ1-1	ASSPRGSSTEAF
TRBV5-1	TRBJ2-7	ASRPRLAGGLSGVAYEQY
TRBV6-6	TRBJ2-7	ATSGFRPEQY
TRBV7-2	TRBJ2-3	ASSLGRGDTDTQY
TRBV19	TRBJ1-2	ASRMLRIENYGYP
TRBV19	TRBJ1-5	ASSFRGGFDSNQPQH
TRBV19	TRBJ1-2	ASSIQGANYGYT
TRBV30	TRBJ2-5	ACTNDWTGQETQY
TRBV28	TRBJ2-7	ASTYGGTEGYEQY
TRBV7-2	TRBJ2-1	ASSFGFNANNEQF
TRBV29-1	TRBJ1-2	SVAPRANYGYT
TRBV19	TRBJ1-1	ASTRRQEFPTEAF
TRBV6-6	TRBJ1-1	ASSYRAGLYTEAF
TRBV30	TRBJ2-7	AWNREGLGYEQY
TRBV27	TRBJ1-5	ASSFGRGSNQPQH
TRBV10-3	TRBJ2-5	AISESRETETQY
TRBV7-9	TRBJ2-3	SSGLDSGGAADTQY
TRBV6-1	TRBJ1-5	ASSSQGGNQPQH
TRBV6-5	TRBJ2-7	ASSSGRKSREQY
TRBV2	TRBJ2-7	ASSEGGSLDEQY
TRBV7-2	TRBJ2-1	ASSLDRASYNEQF
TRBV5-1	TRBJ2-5	ASKTGPSKEAQY